The 26 T cell receptor beta chains below come from one sample, sequenced in a study of CD8 T cells in ankylosing spondylitis. One entry per CDR3 protein results from TCRdb running MiXCR on the 5' RACE reads. Here the sample spans more than 250,000 distinct CDR3 sequences, 11% being singletons. The sequenced sample was blood, either unsorted or a sorted T cell fraction (not recorded which). These TCRs come from a female donor with ankylosing spondylitis or in good health (not recorded which).

This clonotype has ten or more counts. This chain joins TRBV20-1 and TRBJ2-1; perhaps TRBD2 as D (6 bases). Trimming left V 0 bases short and J 3 bases short, with 12 bases between. The CDR3 runs to 15 residues. CDR1 is DFQATT, CDR2 SNEGSKA, per germline (reference sequence). The CDR3 loop is CSARDPPGDYNEQFF. CDR3 in DNA: TGCAGTGCTAGAGATCCCCCGGGAGACTACAATGAGCAGTTCTTC.

This clonotype was detected many times. J is TRBJ1-1 and V is TRBV7-8; D remains ambiguous. This CDR3 spans 16 amino acids. V shed 1 base and J shed 0 bases, with 12 bases lying between them. The germline V gene has CDR1 SGHVS and CDR2 FQNEAQ. The chain's CDR3 is CASSLGWGQMNTEAFF. The CDR3 nucleotides are TGTGCCAGCAGCTTAGGTTGGGGTCAGATGAACACTGAAGCTTTCTTT.

This chain connects TRBV14 to TRBJ2-5; D gene ambiguous. Trimming shortened V by 5 bases and J by 1 base, and 14 bases separated the two germline ends. The CDR3 contains 15 residues. Germline V gives CDR1 SGHDN, CDR2 FVKESK. The CDR3 nucleotides are TGTGCCAGCAGCGTGTCCCGAGCCCTCCAAGAGACCCAGTACTTC. It translates to CASSVSRALQETQYF.

This rearrangement joins TRBV12-3 or TRBV12-4 to TRBJ2-7, with D possibly matching TRBD2 (5 bases). This CDR3 region has 16 residues. V shed 4 bases and J shed 1 base, with 17 bases lying between them. In DNA, the CDR3 is TGTGCCAGCAGTTCCCCCCGGGGAGAACCATCCTACGAGCAGTACTTC. Its translation: CASSSPRGEPSYEQYF.

This clonotype has a handful of counts. This sequence joins TRBV20-1 and TRBJ2-3, with D perhaps matching TRBD2 (5 bases). CDR3 size: 13 residues. Germline V gene sequence: CDR1 DFQATT, CDR2 SNEGSKA (reference sequence). Trimming stripped 3 bases from V and 5 bases from J, with 12 bases between. The CDR3 spells CSARMAGGDTQYF. CDR3 bases: TGCAGTGCTAGGATGGCGGGTGGAGATACGCAGTATTTT.

V is TRBV7-2 and J is TRBJ2-7; 9 bases fit TRBD2. CDR1 SGHTA and CDR2 FQGNSA come from the germline V gene. The CDR3 sequence is 15 residues long. V dropped 4 bases and J dropped 0; count of bases not matched to a gene: 4. The CDR3 DNA is TGTGCCAGCAGCTCCCTGACTAGCGGCTCCTACGAGCAGTACTTC. Translated: CASSSLTSGSYEQYF.

This chain uses TRBV12-3 or TRBV12-4 with TRBJ2-5; the match to TRBD2 covers 13 bases. The V gene end was trimmed by 11 bases and the J gene end by 0 bases; junction bases not matched to a gene: 6. The CDR3 totals 15 residues. The CDR3 coding sequence is TGTGCCGGATCCGGGACTAGCGGGGACCAAGAGACCCAGTACTTC. It yields the protein CAGSGTSGDQETQYF.

This clonotype was detected ten times or more. The rearrangement joins TRBV9 to TRBJ2-3; possible D gene TRBD2, 6 bases. The CDR3 consists of 14 residues. Germline V gives CDR1 SGDLS, CDR2 YYNGEE. The V and J ends lost 3 bases and 1 base respectively, with 9 bases between them. Here the CDR3 DNA reads TGTGCCAGCAGCGGCCCGGGGGGCACAGATACGCAGTATTTT. Translation gives CASSGPGGTDTQYF.

There are many counts of this clonotype. This sequence joins TRBV5-1 and TRBJ2-3; TRBD1 matches 7 bases. Looked up from germline, CDR1 is SGHRS and CDR2 is YFSETQ. This CDR3 has 14 amino acids. With 5 bases clipped from V and 4 bases from J, the junction kept 7 bases outside the gene matches. CDR3 residues: CASRLNRGPDTQYF. CDR3 in DNA: TGCGCCAGCAGACTCAACAGGGGCCCAGATACGCAGTATTTT.

The chain has TRBV4-2 and TRBJ2-3; tentatively, D is TRBD1 (6 bases). Trimming pared 4 bases from V and 1 base from J, leaving 12 bases between. The CDR3 contains 15 residues. Looked up from germline, CDR1 is LGHNA and CDR2 is YNFKEQ. For the CDR3, the DNA is TGTGCCAGCAGCCTACAGGGCGGCGGCACAGATACGCAGTATTTT. It translates to CASSLQGGGTDTQYF.

As for this clonotype: A much larger clone is a single base away; this may be a read error. The rearrangement joins TRBV20-1 to TRBJ2-1; 11 positions match TRBD2. The germline V gene has CDR1 DFQATT and CDR2 SNEGSKA (reference sequence). CDR3 length equals 16 residues. Here the CDR3 reads CCARDPLLAGGNEQFF. CDR3 sequence (DNA): TGCTGTGCTAGAGATCCCCTTCTAGCGGGAGGCAATGAGCAGTTCTTC.

Points on this clonotype: Sequence at one end of the junction differs from germline and may be a read error. The chain employs TRBV20-1 and TRBJ2-1; 9 nucleotides line up with TRBD2. Germline lookup yields CDR1 DFQATT and CDR2 SNEGSKA (reference sequence). CDR3 length equals 16 residues. CDR3 amino acids: CCARDSSGISYNEQFF. The CDR3 coding sequence is TGCTGTGCTAGAGACTCTAGCGGGATCTCCTACAATGAGCAGTTCTTC.

This clonotype turned up a few times. The chain recombines TRBV28 with TRBJ2-5, with D perhaps matching TRBD1 (6 bases). Trimming left V 5 bases short and J 5 bases short, with 15 bases between. Germline V gene lookup returns CDR1 MDHEN and CDR2 SYDVKM. CDR3 length equals 14 residues. CDR3 region: CASSAQQGRETQYF. CDR3 nucleotide sequence: TGTGCCAGCAGTGCTCAACAGGGCCGGGAGACCCAGTACTTC.

This clonotype was seen many times. The V gene is TRBV6-5, the J gene TRBJ1-1; no clear D. This CDR3 contains 13 residues. The germline V gene has CDR1 MNHEY and CDR2 SVGAGI. The V end was cut by 4 bases, the J end by 0 bases, with 6 bases between. CDR3: CASSSPLNTEAFF. The CDR3 region has the DNA TGTGCCAGCAGTTCACCGTTGAACACTGAAGCTTTCTTT.

This clonotype was picked up many times. DNA of the CDR3: TGCAGTGCCCACCAACAGTTTACCTACGAGCAGTACTTC. Its translation is CSAHQQFTYEQYF. This rearrangement joins TRBV20-1 to TRBJ2-7; D unclear. This CDR3 contains 13 residues. Germline CDR1 is DFQATT and CDR2 is SNEGSKA (reference sequence). Trimming took 6 bases from V and 2 from J, leaving 14 bases between them.

This clonotype was seen repeatedly, ten times or more. The J gene is TRBJ2-7, the V gene TRBV4-1; D is ambiguous. V lost 3 bases and J 1 base, leaving 13 bases between the germline ends. The CDR3 is 15 amino acids. Germline V gene lookup returns CDR1 MGHRA and CDR2 YSYEKL. The CDR3 spells CASSHGPEESYEQYF. CDR3 coding DNA: TGCGCCAGCAGCCACGGTCCTGAGGAGTCCTACGAGCAGTACTTC.

This clonotype has a count of ten or more. The chain links TRBV27 to TRBJ2-3, with D possibly TRBD2 on 5 matching bases. V was cut by 6 bases and J by 0 bases, with 19 bases left in between. Looked up from germline, CDR1 is MNHEY and CDR2 is SMNVEV (reference sequence). This CDR3 contains 17 residues. The CDR3 nucleotides read TGTGCCAGCAGCCGATCAAATCGGGGAACTAGCACAGATACGCAGTATTTT. The encoded protein is CASSRSNRGTSTDTQYF.

The chain carries TRBV27 and TRBJ2-1; the match to TRBD2 covers 11 bases. There are 16 residues in the CDR3. Per germline, CDR1 MNHEY and CDR2 SMNVEV (reference sequence). Trimming cost V 4 bases and J 7 bases; bases outside gene matches: 9. The CDR3 sequence: CASSSGLAVLGNEQFF. In DNA form, the CDR3 reads TGTGCCAGCAGTTCGGGACTAGCGGTACTAGGGAATGAGCAGTTCTTC.

This clonotype was observed a single time. The chain is built from TRBV6-1 and TRBJ2-1; 10 bases line up with TRBD2. Trimming removed 2 bases from V and 0 bases from J; junction bases left unmatched: 4. The CDR3 contains 17 residues. The germline gives CDR1 MNHNS, CDR2 SASEGT. CDR3: CASSETPSGSSYNEQFF. The CDR3, as DNA: TGTGCCAGCAGTGAAACTCCTAGCGGGAGCTCCTACAATGAGCAGTTCTTC.

The sample holds many counts of this clonotype. This chain joins TRBV5-1 and TRBJ1-6; tentatively, D is TRBD1 (6 bases). The CDR3 spans 15 residues. Trimming shortened V by 1 base and J by 6 bases, and 11 bases separated the two germline ends. Germline CDR1 SGHRS, CDR2 YFSETQ. The CDR3 bases are TGCGCCAGCAGCTTGCAGGGGAATAGTAATTCACCCCTCCACTTT. Translation: CASSLQGNSNSPLHF.

V gene TRBV27 combines with J gene TRBJ2-7, with unresolved D. CDR3 length: 15 amino acids. Germline V gene sequence: CDR1 MNHEY, CDR2 SMNVEV (reference sequence). V lost 2 bases, J lost 1 base, and 12 bases lay in between. This CDR3 reads CASSLATGQSYEQYF. In DNA, the CDR3 is TGTGCCAGCAGTTTAGCGACCGGGCAGTCCTACGAGCAGTACTTC.

Remarks on this clonotype: One base away lies a much larger clone, so this may be a sequencing read error. CDR3 amino acids: CASSLMAGSIYEQSF. The CDR3 DNA follows: TGTGCCAGCAGCTTGATGGCAGGGAGCATCTACGAGCAGTCCTTC. The chain uses TRBV5-5 and TRBJ2-7; D could derive from TRBD1 or TRBD2 (5 bases each). The CDR3 consists of 15 residues. In germline, CDR1 is SGHKS, CDR2 YYEKEE (reference sequence).

This clonotype came up many times. The rearrangement joins TRBV15 to TRBJ1-6; 8 positions match TRBD1. From germline, CDR1 is LNHNV and CDR2 YYDKDF (reference sequence). The CDR3 loop spans 17 amino acids. Trimming took 3 bases from V and 9 from J; bases not matched to a gene: 13. The CDR3 loop reads CATSRDRVSSMGSPLHF. CDR3 DNA sequence: TGTGCCACCAGCAGGGACAGGGTTTCGAGTATGGGTTCACCCCTCCACTTT.

This clonotype was recorded at least ten times. J is TRBJ2-1 and V is TRBV7-9; no firm D call. V shed 5 bases and J shed 0 bases, with 11 bases lying between them. This CDR3 comprises 15 residues. CDR1 and CDR2 (germline): SEHNR, FQNEAQ (reference sequence). The CDR3 DNA reads TGTGCCAGCAGCCTCAGTGATGTCTCCTACAATGAGCAGTTCTTC. The encoded protein is CASSLSDVSYNEQFF.

The CDR3 DNA follows: TGCGCCAGCAGCCATGGGTCGAACGAGCAGTACTTC. Its protein product is CASSHGSNEQYF. The J gene is TRBJ2-7, the V gene TRBV4-1; D is uncertain. The CDR3 contains 12 residues. V lost 3 bases, J lost 5 bases, and 8 bases lay in between. Germline V gene sequence: CDR1 MGHRA, CDR2 YSYEKL.

In its sample, this clonotype was seen many times. V and J are TRBV27 and TRBJ2-1, with D uncertain. The germline V gene encodes CDR1 MNHEY and CDR2 SMNVEV (reference sequence). V was shortened by 4 bases and J by 4 bases, with 11 bases between the two germline ends. The CDR3 spans 14 residues. DNA for the CDR3: TGTGCCAGCAGTTCCATTGGGGATTACAATGAGCAGTTCTTC. This gives the protein CASSSIGDYNEQFF.